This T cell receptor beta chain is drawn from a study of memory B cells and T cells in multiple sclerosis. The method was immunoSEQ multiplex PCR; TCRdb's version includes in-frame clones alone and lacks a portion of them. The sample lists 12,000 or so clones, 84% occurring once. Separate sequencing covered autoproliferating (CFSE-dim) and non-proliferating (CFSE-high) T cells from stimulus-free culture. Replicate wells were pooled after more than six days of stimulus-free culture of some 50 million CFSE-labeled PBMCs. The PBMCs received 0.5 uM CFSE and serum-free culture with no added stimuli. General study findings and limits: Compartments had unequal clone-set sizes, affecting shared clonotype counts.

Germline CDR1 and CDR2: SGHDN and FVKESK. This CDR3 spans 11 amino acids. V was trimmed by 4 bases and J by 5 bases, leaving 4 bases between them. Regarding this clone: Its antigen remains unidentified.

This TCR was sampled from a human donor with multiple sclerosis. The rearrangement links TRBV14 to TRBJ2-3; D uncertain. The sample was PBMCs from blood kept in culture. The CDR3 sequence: CASSPGDTQYF. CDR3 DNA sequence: TGTGCCAGCAGCCCGGGAGATACGCAGTATTTT.